The 12 T cell receptor beta chains below were found in one sample sequenced in a study of blood T cell repertoires in COVID-19. Sequenced by immunoSEQ multiplex PCR; TCRdb stores in-frame clones only, minus some. The profile shows more than 90,000 clones, roughly 86% of them singletons. Sequencing input: peripheral blood. The receptors were gathered from a woman aged 25 to 39 with acute or convalescent COVID-19.

J is TRBJ1-5 and V is TRBV5-1; D perhaps matches TRBD1 (6 bases). This CDR3 region has 14 residues. Germline values: CDR1 SGHRS, CDR2 YFSETQ. Trimming took off 1 base at V and 3 bases at J, with 8 bases between the two ends. CDR3 in amino acids: CASSLSGANQPQHF. As DNA, the CDR3 is TGCGCCAGCAGCTTGTCAGGGGCCAATCAGCCCCAGCATTTT.

The J gene is TRBJ1-2, the V gene TRBV5-6; D is uncertain. This CDR3 is 13 amino acids long. Germline CDR1 reads SGHDT; CDR2 reads YYEEEE. V lost 3 bases, J lost 8 bases, and 14 bases lay in between. The DNA for the CDR3 is TGTGCCAGCAGCTCCCTGGCGGGTGGAGGCTACACCTTC. Translated, it gives CASSSLAGGGYTF.

The rearrangement links TRBV9 to TRBJ2-1; D is ambiguous. Germline V lookup: CDR1 SGDLS, CDR2 YYNGEE. V was pared by 0 bases and J by 2 bases, with 12 bases between. This CDR3 has 16 amino acids. This CDR3 is CASSVDGHPTYNEQFF. The CDR3 DNA is TGTGCCAGCAGCGTAGACGGTCACCCCACCTACAATGAGCAGTTCTTC.

V gene TRBV13 combines with J gene TRBJ2-7; D might be TRBD1 (7 bases). CDR3 length equals 12 residues. The germline CDR1 and CDR2 sequences are PRHDT and FYEKMQ (reference sequence). Trimming stripped 5 bases from V and 5 bases from J, with 10 bases between. The CDR3 bases are TGTGCCAGCAGCCAGGGGGGTGACGAGCAGTACTTC. Translating it yields CASSQGGDEQYF.

The chain links TRBV28 to TRBJ1-3; D is undetermined. Germline V gives CDR1 MDHEN, CDR2 SYDVKM. V was cut by 5 bases and J by 2 bases, with 4 bases left in between. This CDR3 contains 12 residues. The CDR3: CASSTAGNTIYF. CDR3 sequence (DNA): TGTGCCAGCAGTACAGCTGGAAACACCATATATTTT. Full variable domain (rest looked up from reference TRBV28 and TRBJ1-3): DVKVTQSSRYLVKRTGEKVFLECVQDMDHENMFWYRQDPGLGLRLIYFSYDVKMKEKGDIPEGYSVSREKKERFSLILESASTNQTSMYLCASSTAGNTIYFGEGSWLTVV.

The chain combines TRBV7-9 with TRBJ1-1; 10 bases align to TRBD1. V gave up 8 bases and J gave up 2 bases; unmatched junction bases: 11. CDR1 is SEHNR, CDR2 FQNEAQ, per germline (reference sequence). CDR3 length: 16 amino acids. In DNA form, the CDR3 reads TGTGCCAGCGGCGGGACAGGGGTACCCTTAAACACTGAAGCTTTCTTT. Its translation is CASGGTGVPLNTEAFF.

The chain has TRBV11-3 and TRBJ2-7, with 8 nucleotides matching TRBD1. The V segment lost 4 bases and the J segment 3 bases; nucleotides outside the gene matches: 5. Germline V CDR1 and CDR2: SGHNT, YENEEA. There are 14 residues in the CDR3. The CDR3, as DNA: TGTGCCAGCAGCTCAGGGGGCGAGGGCTACGAGCAGTACTTC. Its protein product is CASSSGGEGYEQYF. Full variable domain (outside the CDR3, taken from reference TRBV11-3 and TRBJ2-7): EAGVVQSPRYKIIEKKQPVAFWCNPISGHNTLYWYLQNLGQGPELLIRYENEEAVDDSQLPKDRFSAERLKGVDSTLKIQPAELGDSAVYLCASSSGGEGYEQYFGPGTRLTVT.

The rearrangement uses TRBV4-1 and TRBJ1-1; 11 bases map to TRBD1. V gave up 5 bases and J gave up 11 bases; unmatched junction bases: 13. The CDR3 is 15 residues long. Germline V gives CDR1 MGHRA, CDR2 YSYEKL. The DNA of the CDR3 is TGCGCCAGCAGCATCGGGGGACAGGGGGATCCTTTCGCTTTCTTT. This encodes CASSIGGQGDPFAFF.

The rearrangement uses TRBV27 and TRBJ1-4; 11 bases are shared with TRBD1. V was pared by 6 bases and J by 2 bases, with 8 bases of the junction left unmatched. The CDR3 is made up of 17 amino acids. Germline V gives CDR1 MNHEY, CDR2 SMNVEV (reference sequence). The CDR3 nucleotides are TGTGCCAGCAGCGGACAGGGGGCGCGAGGTACTAATGAAAAACTGTTTTTT. The encoded protein is CASSGQGARGTNEKLFF.

J is TRBJ1-1 and V is TRBV28; D remains ambiguous. The CDR3 runs 16 residues. The germline V and J ends were trimmed by 4 bases and 5 bases, with 20 bases remaining between them. Per germline, CDR1 MDHEN and CDR2 SYDVKM. This CDR3 is CASSYTSGNPRTEAFF. The CDR3 nucleotides read TGTGCCAGCAGTTATACCTCCGGCAATCCGCGGACTGAAGCTTTCTTT.

The chain links TRBV7-9 to TRBJ1-3, with 8 positions matching TRBD1. With V trimmed by 5 bases and J by 3 bases, 9 bases remained unmatched. From germline, CDR1 is SEHNR and CDR2 FQNEAQ (reference sequence). This CDR3 has 16 amino acids. The CDR3 loop reads CASSPQQTGGGNTIYF. DNA for the CDR3: TGTGCCAGCAGCCCTCAACAAACAGGGGGTGGAAACACCATATATTTT.

The CDR3 here is CASSLMASVTEAFF. The CDR3 nucleotides read TGCGCCAGCAGCTTGATGGCAAGTGTGACTGAAGCTTTCTTT. The V and J genes are TRBV5-1 and TRBJ1-1; the D is unclear. Per germline, CDR1 SGHRS and CDR2 YFSETQ. There are 14 residues in the CDR3. V was cut by 1 base and J by 5 bases, with 12 bases left in between.